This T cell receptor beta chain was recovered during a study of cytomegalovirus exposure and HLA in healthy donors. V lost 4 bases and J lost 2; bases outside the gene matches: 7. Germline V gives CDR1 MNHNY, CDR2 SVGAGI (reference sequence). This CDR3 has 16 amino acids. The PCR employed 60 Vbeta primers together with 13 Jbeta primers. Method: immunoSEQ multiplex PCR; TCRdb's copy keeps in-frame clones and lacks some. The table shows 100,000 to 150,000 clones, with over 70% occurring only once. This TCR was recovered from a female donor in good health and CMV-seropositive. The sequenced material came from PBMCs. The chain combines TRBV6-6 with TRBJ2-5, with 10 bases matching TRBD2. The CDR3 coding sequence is TGTGCCAGCAGTTTACGAGCGGGGGGGCAACAAGAGACCCAGTACTTC. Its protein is CASSLRAGGQQETQYF.